A selection of T cell receptor beta chains follows, all from one sample in a study of early T cells in non-severe SARS-CoV-2 infection. TCRdb passed the 5' RACE reads through MiXCR, listing each CDR3 protein once. The sample shows fewer than 110,000 distinct CDR3 sequences, 11% of them seen only once. Sample: whole blood. Source of these receptors: an adult who was a healthcare worker with PCR-confirmed SARS-CoV-2 infection or an uninfected control (not recorded which). Both conserved end residues are part of each CDR3. D genes are given only for firm matches. Clone size is shown for a subset of rows, as once, few, many or a class of expanded clone.

clone_size: many; v_call: TRBV19; j_call: TRBJ1-5; d_call: TRBD1; cdr3_aa: CAPGQKNQPQHF; cdr3_nt: TGTGCTCCGGGACAGAAGAATCAGCCCCAGCATTTT
clone_size: many; v_call: TRBV2; j_call: TRBJ2-7; d_call: NA; cdr3_aa: CASSEPLGSSYEQYF; cdr3_nt: TGTGCCAGCAGTGAGCCCCTTGGGAGCTCCTACGAGCAGTACTTC
clone_size: many; v_call: TRBV7-9; j_call: TRBJ2-1; d_call: NA; cdr3_aa: CASSVLGVYEQFF; cdr3_nt: TGTGCCAGCAGCGTACTAGGGGTTTACGAGCAGTTCTTC
clone_size: many; v_call: TRBV6-6; j_call: TRBJ2-7; d_call: TRBD2; cdr3_aa: CASSYSRLAGGNEQYF; cdr3_nt: TGTGCCAGCAGTTACTCGAGACTAGCGGGAGGAAACGAGCAGTACTTC
clone_size: many; v_call: TRBV7-9; j_call: TRBJ2-7; d_call: TRBD1; cdr3_aa: CASSRRDRGSEQYF; cdr3_nt: TGTGCCAGCAGCCGCCGGGACAGGGGTTCCGAGCAGTACTTC
clone_size: many; v_call: TRBV5-6; j_call: TRBJ2-5; d_call: TRBD2; cdr3_aa: CASSLFLSQAGGRETQYF; cdr3_nt: TGTGCCAGCAGCTTGTTCCTTTCCCAGGCGGGAGGAAGGGAGACCCAGTACTTC
clone_size: NA; v_call: TRBV6-6; j_call: TRBJ1-6; d_call: NA; cdr3_aa: CASKSGSGSYNSPLHF; cdr3_nt: TGTGCCAGCAAATCAGGGTCGGGCTCCTATAATTCACCCCTCCACTTT
clone_size: many; v_call: TRBV20-1; j_call: TRBJ2-7; d_call: NA; cdr3_aa: CSAPGGGSYEQYF; cdr3_nt: TGCAGTGCCCCAGGGGGGGGCTCCTACGAGCAGTACTTC
clone_size: NA; v_call: TRBV20-1; j_call: TRBJ2-3; d_call: NA; cdr3_aa: CSASPQADTQYF; cdr3_nt: TGCAGTGCTAGCCCCCAAGCAGATACGCAGTATTTT
clone_size: many; v_call: TRBV11-2; j_call: TRBJ1-4; d_call: NA; cdr3_aa: CASSSDGAEAKLFF; cdr3_nt: TGTGCCAGCAGCTCCGACGGAGCTGAGGCAAAACTGTTTTTT
clone_size: NA; v_call: TRBV5-4; j_call: TRBJ1-2; d_call: NA; cdr3_aa: CASSRVRGRDGYTF; cdr3_nt: TGTGCCAGCAGCCGGGTTAGGGGCAGGGATGGCTACACCTTC
clone_size: NA; v_call: TRBV14; j_call: TRBJ1-5; d_call: TRBD1; cdr3_aa: CASSQSSRDSLRNQPQHF; cdr3_nt: TGTGCCAGCAGCCAAAGCAGCCGGGACAGCCTGCGCAATCAGCCCCAGCATTTT
clone_size: NA; v_call: TRBV7-2; j_call: TRBJ2-3; d_call: TRBD1; cdr3_aa: CASSPGQGTDTQYF; cdr3_nt: TGTGCCAGCAGCCCGGGACAGGGGACAGATACGCAGTATTTT
clone_size: few; v_call: TRBV20-1; j_call: TRBJ2-3; d_call: TRBD1; cdr3_aa: CSARVGDRDTDTQYF; cdr3_nt: TGCAGTGCTAGAGTAGGGGACAGGGATACAGATACGCAGTATTTT
clone_size: NA; v_call: TRBV12-3/TRBV12-4; j_call: TRBJ1-2; d_call: TRBD1; cdr3_aa: CASGPGGVTGYTF; cdr3_nt: TGTGCCAGCGGACCAGGGGGCGTGACTGGCTACACCTTC
clone_size: few; v_call: TRBV6-2/TRBV6-3; j_call: TRBJ2-1; d_call: TRBD2; cdr3_aa: CASSPIPTSRIYNEQFF; cdr3_nt: TGTGCCAGCAGCCCCATACCGACTAGCCGGATATACAATGAGCAGTTCTTC
clone_size: few; v_call: TRBV7-2; j_call: TRBJ2-3; d_call: NA; cdr3_aa: CASSFRWGSGDTQYF; cdr3_nt: TGTGCCAGCAGCTTCCGTTGGGGATCGGGAGATACGCAGTATTTT
clone_size: few; v_call: TRBV12-3/TRBV12-4; j_call: TRBJ1-2; d_call: NA; cdr3_aa: CASSRNRAESYTF; cdr3_nt: TGTGCCAGCAGTAGGAACAGGGCTGAGTCCTACACCTTC
clone_size: NA; v_call: TRBV29-1; j_call: TRBJ1-1; d_call: NA; cdr3_aa: CSAARENTEAFF; cdr3_nt: TGCAGCGCTGCTCGCGAGAACACTGAAGCTTTCTTT
clone_size: NA; v_call: TRBV29-1; j_call: TRBJ2-7; d_call: NA; cdr3_aa: CSVEDPSSYEQYF; cdr3_nt: TGCAGCGTTGAAGATCCTAGCTCCTACGAGCAGTACTTC
clone_size: many; v_call: TRBV5-4; j_call: TRBJ2-5; d_call: NA; cdr3_aa: CASSLAGRDETQYF; cdr3_nt: TGTGCCAGCAGCTTGGCCGGTCGGGATGAGACCCAGTACTTC
clone_size: few; v_call: TRBV20-1; j_call: TRBJ2-7; d_call: TRBD1; cdr3_aa: CSAPRPGQVPYEQYF; cdr3_nt: TGCAGTGCTCCGCGCCCGGGACAGGTTCCCTACGAGCAGTACTTC
clone_size: many; v_call: TRBV20-1; j_call: TRBJ1-5; d_call: NA; cdr3_aa: CSASPATNQPQHF; cdr3_nt: TGCAGTGCTAGTCCGGCTACCAATCAGCCCCAGCATTTT
clone_size: many; v_call: TRBV4-1; j_call: TRBJ2-2; d_call: NA; cdr3_aa: CASSQIAGELFF; cdr3_nt: TGCGCCAGCAGCCAGATTGCCGGGGAGCTGTTTTTT
clone_size: many; v_call: TRBV3-1; j_call: TRBJ2-7; d_call: TRBD2; cdr3_aa: CASSHGLAAYEQYF; cdr3_nt: TGTGCCAGCAGCCACGGACTAGCAGCTTACGAGCAGTACTTC
clone_size: NA; v_call: TRBV6-2/TRBV6-3; j_call: TRBJ2-5; d_call: TRBD1; cdr3_aa: CASRQTGEETQYF; cdr3_nt: TGTGCCAGCAGGCAGACAGGGGAAGAGACCCAGTACTTC
clone_size: NA; v_call: TRBV5-1; j_call: TRBJ2-3; d_call: NA; cdr3_aa: CASSLLSRDTDTQYF; cdr3_nt: TGCGCCAGCAGCTTGCTCTCTAGAGACACAGATACGCAGTATTTT
clone_size: NA; v_call: TRBV6-6; j_call: TRBJ2-7; d_call: TRBD2; cdr3_aa: CASSLQHAGGGQYF; cdr3_nt: TGTGCCAGCAGCCTACAGCACGCGGGAGGGGGGCAGTACTTC
clone_size: NA; v_call: TRBV20-1; j_call: TRBJ2-5; d_call: TRBD1; cdr3_aa: CSATGGGETQYF; cdr3_nt: TGCAGTGCTACAGGGGGCGGCGAGACCCAGTACTTC
clone_size: NA; v_call: TRBV4-1; j_call: TRBJ2-3; d_call: NA; cdr3_aa: CASSQGAIGGTDTQYF; cdr3_nt: TGCGCCAGCAGCCAAGGGGCTATAGGTGGCACAGATACGCAGTATTTT
clone_size: few; v_call: TRBV6-4; j_call: TRBJ1-2; d_call: NA; cdr3_aa: CASSEGEAYGYTF; cdr3_nt: TGTGCCAGCAGTGAAGGGGAGGCCTATGGCTACACCTTC
clone_size: NA; v_call: TRBV7-9; j_call: TRBJ1-1; d_call: NA; cdr3_aa: CASSSGATEAFF; cdr3_nt: TGTGCCAGCAGCTCTGGAGCCACTGAAGCTTTCTTT
clone_size: many; v_call: TRBV27; j_call: TRBJ2-7; d_call: NA; cdr3_aa: CASSPYGHEQYF; cdr3_nt: TGTGCCAGCAGTCCTTACGGTCACGAGCAGTACTTC
clone_size: many; v_call: TRBV12-3/TRBV12-4; j_call: TRBJ2-1; d_call: TRBD1; cdr3_aa: CASNRGGGEQFF; cdr3_nt: TGTGCCAGCAACAGGGGTGGCGGCGAGCAGTTCTTC
clone_size: many; v_call: TRBV27; j_call: TRBJ2-1; d_call: TRBD2; cdr3_aa: CASSPPAGGYNEQFF; cdr3_nt: TGTGCCAGCAGCCCCCCAGCGGGAGGCTACAATGAGCAGTTCTTC
clone_size: few; v_call: TRBV11-2; j_call: TRBJ2-5; d_call: TRBD2; cdr3_aa: CASSPTRAGGQETQYF; cdr3_nt: TGTGCCAGCAGCCCCACCCGAGCGGGAGGACAAGAGACCCAGTACTTC
clone_size: few; v_call: TRBV6-1; j_call: TRBJ2-1; d_call: NA; cdr3_aa: CASGNLLNNEQFF; cdr3_nt: TGTGCCAGCGGAAATCTACTGAACAATGAGCAGTTCTTC
clone_size: many; v_call: TRBV12-3/TRBV12-4; j_call: TRBJ1-4; d_call: NA; cdr3_aa: CASSFAGEKLFF; cdr3_nt: TGTGCCAGCAGTTTCGCTGGGGAAAAACTGTTTTTT
clone_size: few; v_call: TRBV25-1; j_call: TRBJ2-7; d_call: NA; cdr3_aa: CASGHGGEQYF; cdr3_nt: TGTGCCAGCGGGCACGGAGGGGAGCAGTACTTC
clone_size: NA; v_call: TRBV10-3; j_call: TRBJ2-2; d_call: TRBD2; cdr3_aa: CAISVGREAYTGELFF; cdr3_nt: TGTGCCATCAGTGTGGGGCGGGAGGCCTACACCGGGGAGCTGTTTTTT
clone_size: many; v_call: TRBV6-1; j_call: TRBJ2-7; d_call: NA; cdr3_aa: CASSEARRGAQYF; cdr3_nt: TGTGCCAGCAGTGAAGCCCGAAGGGGGGCTCAGTACTTC
clone_size: NA; v_call: TRBV7-6; j_call: TRBJ2-3; d_call: TRBD2; cdr3_aa: CASSLGGLAGSSTDTQYF; cdr3_nt: TGTGCCAGCAGCTTAGGTGGTCTAGCGGGGTCTAGCACAGATACGCAGTATTTT
clone_size: few; v_call: TRBV5-1; j_call: TRBJ2-3; d_call: NA; cdr3_aa: CASSLALEGATDTQYF; cdr3_nt: TGCGCCAGCAGCTTGGCACTGGAGGGGGCCACAGATACGCAGTATTTT